This TCR beta chain was found in a study of preoperative IRX-2 immunotherapy in early breast cancer. This clone has a single count. Measured with immunoSEQ multiplex PCR; TCRdb has only the in-frame clones, and not every one. In the table there are 24,000 or so clones, roughly 74% of which are singletons. The germline gives CDR1 SGHNT, CDR2 YENEEA. This CDR3 region has 14 residues. V trimming: 5 bases; J trimming: 5 bases; junction bases outside the gene matches: 7. The treatment denotes: preoperative locoregional IRX-2 cytokine immunotherapy. This phase Ib study tested locoregional IRX-2 cytokine immunotherapy given before surgery.

This sequence joins TRBV11-3 and TRBJ2-7; TRBD1 aligns across 9 bases. The sequence was collected from a human donor with breast cancer. The input for sequencing was lymph node tissue, taken before IRX-2 immunotherapy. The CDR3 nucleotides read TGTGCCAGCAGCAAGCGGACAGGGGAACACGAGCAGTACTTC. Translated, it gives CASSKRTGEHEQYF.